These 3 T cell receptor beta chains were sequenced from one sample in a study of response to subunit inactivated influenza vaccine. TCRdb called the RT-PCR reads again in MiXCR, with one record for every CDR3 protein. The sample consists of a few hundred thousand distinct CDR3 sequences, around 13% of them appearing once. Here the sequenced sample was PBMCs from blood, taken 11 to 12 days after vaccination. These receptors came from a man aged 45-65 years who received an inactivated influenza vaccine.

This clonotype showed up just a few times. The CDR3 reads CASSNYGQGTRYEQYF. As DNA, the CDR3 is TGCGCCAGCAGCAACTATGGACAGGGGACTCGATACGAGCAGTACTTC. The chain employs TRBV5-1 and TRBJ2-7, with 9 bases aligning to TRBD1. Germline V gives CDR1 SGHRS, CDR2 YFSETQ. This CDR3 has 16 residues. The V segment lost 4 bases and the J segment 4 bases; nucleotides outside the gene matches: 12.

This clonotype was seen a handful of times. The V gene is TRBV28, the J gene TRBJ1-2; D unresolved. Looked up from germline, CDR1 is MDHEN and CDR2 is SYDVKM. The CDR3 contains 13 residues. V was pared by 6 bases and J by 5 bases, with 13 bases between. CDR3 sequence: CASSLNTPYGYTF. The CDR3 DNA reads as TGTGCCAGCAGCCTTAATACTCCTTATGGCTACACCTTC.

This clonotype has just a few counts. The chain is built from TRBV2 and TRBJ2-2, with a weak D call TRBD2 (6 bases). CDR1 is SNHLY, CDR2 FYNNEI, per germline. CDR3 length: 15 amino acids. Trimming pared 2 bases from V and 2 bases from J, leaving 9 bases between. CDR3 nucleotide sequence: TGTGCCAGCAGTGAATGGGGGGACAACACCGGGGAGCTGTTTTTT. This gives the protein CASSEWGDNTGELFF.